Presented here are 22 T cell receptor beta chains from one specimen sequenced in a study of ipilimumab plus nivolumab after autologous stem cell transplantation. Sequencing used immunoSEQ multiplex PCR; TCRdb keeps in-frame clones, though not all of them. The profile shows some 17,000 clones, roughly 79% of them singletons. This material consisted of PBMCs, taken in a trial of ipilimumab plus nivolumab as post-transplant consolidation. These receptors were collected from a male donor with diffuse large B-cell lymphoma.

This clone was picked up one time. The genes are TRBV18 and TRBJ1-3; D is unclear. V lost 8 bases and J lost 0, with 11 bases in between. Germline V gives CDR1 KGHSH, CDR2 LQKENI. The CDR3 is 14 amino acids. CDR3 sequence reads: CASTVGSSGNTIYF. The CDR3 DNA reads as TGTGCCAGCACTGTGGGGAGCTCTGGAAACACCATATATTTT.

V gene TRBV5-4 combines with J gene TRBJ1-2, with D possibly TRBD1 on 6 matching bases. CDR3 length equals 13 residues. Trimming took 5 bases from V and 8 from J, leaving 16 bases between them. Germline values: CDR1 SGHNT, CDR2 YYREEE (reference sequence). The CDR3 sequence is CASRGTLNEGYTF. The CDR3 coding sequence is TGTGCCAGCAGAGGGACACTAAACGAAGGCTACACCTTC.

The J gene is TRBJ2-5, the V gene TRBV11-2; D is perhaps TRBD1 (5 bases). V was cut by 4 bases and J by 2 bases, with 8 bases left in between. The CDR3 spans 13 residues. From germline, CDR1 is SGHAT and CDR2 FQNNGV. CDR3: CASSSRQQETQYF. The CDR3 DNA reads TGTGCCAGCAGCTCCCGACAGCAAGAGACCCAGTACTTC.

This chain links TRBV5-4 with TRBJ1-6; a weak D match, TRBD1 (5 bases). V was pared by 0 bases and J by 7 bases, with 14 bases between. Germline assignment: CDR1 SGHNT and CDR2 YYREEE (reference sequence). The length of the CDR3 is 16 residues. The CDR3 coding sequence is TGTGCCAGCAGCTTGGCATCAGGGTTGGGCAATTCACCCCTCCACTTT. This sequence encodes CASSLASGLGNSPLHF.

The V and J genes are TRBV14 and TRBJ2-4; tentatively, D is TRBD2 (5 bases). V lost 10 bases to trimming and J lost 5 bases, with 12 bases between them. The CDR3 totals 12 residues. CDR1 is SGHDN and CDR2 is FVKESK in the germline V gene. The CDR3 protein is CAKEVRENIQYF. CDR3 in DNA: TGTGCCAAGGAGGTTCGTGAAAACATTCAGTACTTC.

This clone was counted a few times. CDR3: CASNPFEANGELFF. The CDR3 DNA reads as TGTGCCAGCAACCCCTTCGAGGCCAACGGGGAGCTGTTTTTT. V usage is TRBV6-1 and J usage is TRBJ2-2; no clear D gene. Germline loops: CDR1 MNHNS, CDR2 SASEGT. V was pared by 7 bases and J by 7 bases, with 16 bases between. This CDR3 spans 14 amino acids.

The V gene is TRBV20-1, the J gene TRBJ2-7; 7 bases match TRBD1. Per the germline V gene, CDR1 is DFQATT and CDR2 is SNEGSKA (reference sequence). This CDR3 has 11 residues. V gave up 4 bases and J gave up 10 bases; unmatched junction bases: 7. The CDR3 DNA sequence: TGCAGTGCTACCTACGGGACAGATCAGTACTTC. This codes for CSATYGTDQYF.

This chain uses TRBV5-1 with TRBJ2-1, with D perhaps matching TRBD1 or TRBD2 (5 bases each). Looked up from germline, CDR1 is SGHRS and CDR2 is YFSETQ. The CDR3 covers 11 residues. Trimming took off 7 bases at V and 5 bases at J, with 7 bases between the two ends. The DNA for the CDR3 is TGCGCCAGCGGGGACCACAATGAGCAGTTCTTC. Its protein product is CASGDHNEQFF.

The J gene is TRBJ2-7, the V gene TRBV13; 8 bases map to TRBD2. The CDR3 covers 15 residues. Trimming removed 5 bases from V and 3 bases from J; junction bases left unmatched: 9. In germline, CDR1 is PRHDT, CDR2 FYEKMQ (reference sequence). Here the CDR3 DNA reads TGTGCCAGCAGCGGTGCCGGGACTAGTTTCTACGAGCAGTACTTC. It yields the protein CASSGAGTSFYEQYF.

The V gene is TRBV15, the J gene TRBJ1-5; tentative D call: TRBD1 (5 bases). The CDR3 runs 15 residues. From germline, CDR1 is LNHNV and CDR2 YYDKDF (reference sequence). V lost 4 bases and J lost 0, with 10 bases in between. The CDR3 sequence is CATSIQGPSNQPQHF. The CDR3 DNA sequence: TGTGCCACCAGCATCCAGGGACCTAGCAATCAGCCCCAGCATTTT.

The chain uses TRBV4-2 and TRBJ2-1; possibly TRBD2 for D (5 bases). Trimming took off 4 bases at V and 3 bases at J, with 13 bases between the two ends. Germline-derived CDR1 and CDR2 are LGHNA and YNFKEQ. The CDR3 is made up of 15 amino acids. CDR3 bases: TGTGCCAGCAGCCGGGAGTTAGTTAGCTACAATGAGCAGTTCTTC. Its protein is CASSRELVSYNEQFF.

The chain combines TRBV6-1 with TRBJ2-5; 11 bases match TRBD1. CDR1 is MNHNS and CDR2 is SASEGT in the germline V gene. Trimming cost V 4 bases and J 4 bases; bases outside gene matches: 5. There are 15 residues in the CDR3. As DNA, the CDR3 is TGTGCCAGCAGTGGCGGACAGGGGGCGGGAGAGACCCAGTACTTC. Encoded protein: CASSGGQGAGETQYF.

V usage is TRBV14 and J usage is TRBJ1-5; 8 nucleotides agree with TRBD1. Germline V gives CDR1 SGHDN, CDR2 FVKESK. The CDR3 covers 16 residues. J lost 6 bases, V lost 0 bases, and 7 bases had no gene match. CDR3 bases: TGTGCCAGCAGCCAAGATCCACAGGGGGGAAGTCAGCCCCAGCATTTT. This codes for CASSQDPQGGSQPQHF.

To note about this clone: A read error may explain this, as a much larger clone is one base away. At the DNA level, this CDR3 is encoded by other sequences in the same sample as well. The chain carries TRBV7-9 and TRBJ1-5; D uncertain. The CDR3 sequence is 12 residues long. V gave up 1 base and J gave up 7 bases, with 5 bases separating them. Germline CDR1 reads SEHNR; CDR2 reads FQNEAQ (reference sequence). The CDR3 reads CASSLGTQPQHF. The CDR3 bases are TGTGCCAGCAGCTTAGGTACCCAGCCCCAGCATTTT.

The chain is built from TRBV6-5 and TRBJ1-1; D gene ambiguous. The CDR3 contains 13 residues. The ends were cut back, 2 bases at V and 1 base at J, with 5 bases in the middle. Germline loops: CDR1 MNHEY, CDR2 SVGAGI. This CDR3 is CASSYLQNTEAFF. The DNA of the CDR3 is TGTGCCAGCAGTTACCTCCAGAACACTGAAGCTTTCTTT.

V and J are TRBV18 and TRBJ2-1; TRBD2 matches 12 bases. CDR1 and CDR2 from the germline V gene are KGHSH and LQKENI. J gave up 5 bases and V 4 bases, and 9 bases lay outside the gene matches. This CDR3 is 17 amino acids long. This CDR3 is CASSRSTSGGRNNEQFF. CDR3 nucleotide sequence: TGTGCCAGCTCACGATCGACTAGCGGGGGCCGAAACAATGAGCAGTTCTTC.

This clone was observed once. The chain has TRBV27 and TRBJ1-4; TRBD1 matches at 7 bases. V was clipped by 4 bases and J by 7 bases; unmatched bases: 3. The CDR3 contains 13 residues. The V gene's germline CDR1 is MNHEY and CDR2 SMNVEV (reference sequence). CDR3 residues: CASSSQGVEKLFF. The CDR3 DNA is TGTGCCAGCAGTTCGCAGGGGGTTGAAAAACTGTTTTTT. Full variable domain (remainder filled in from reference TRBV27 and TRBJ1-4): EAQVTQNPRYLITVTGKKLTVTCSQNMNHEYMSWYRQDPGLGLRQIYYSMNVEVTDKGDVPEGYKVSRKEKRNFPLILESPSPNQTSLYFCASSSQGVEKLFFGSGTQLSVL.

J is TRBJ1-2 and V is TRBV6-1; 7 bases are shared with TRBD1. The CDR3 sequence is 13 residues long. Germline trimming cut 10 bases from V and 4 bases from J; bases unmatched to any gene: 9. Germline CDR1 reads MNHNS; CDR2 reads SASEGT. The CDR3 bases are TGTGCCACCTCACTTGACAGGGTCTATGGCTACACCTTC. Translating gives CATSLDRVYGYTF.

V and J are TRBV27 and TRBJ2-7, with D possibly being TRBD1 (6 bases). The V end was cut by 5 bases, the J end by 5 bases, with 16 bases between. Looked up from germline, CDR1 is MNHEY and CDR2 is SMNVEV (reference sequence). This CDR3 is built from 14 residues. This CDR3 reads CASSLLPGVNEQYF. The CDR3 bases are TGTGCCAGCAGTCTCCTCCCAGGGGTTAACGAGCAGTACTTC.

V is TRBV2 and J is TRBJ2-5, with 7 bases aligning to TRBD2. CDR1 and CDR2 from the germline V gene are SNHLY and FYNNEI. This CDR3 contains 14 residues. V lost 5 bases and J lost 2; bases outside the gene matches: 5. The CDR3 DNA follows: TGTGCCAGCAGTAACCCAGCGGGGCAAGAGACCCAGTACTTC. Its protein product is CASSNPAGQETQYF.

For this clone: The conserved final phenylalanine or tryptophan is absent from the CDR3, which likely points to a read error. Because the CDR3's place on the DNA is in doubt, the DNA is left out and the CDR3 is given as listed by TCRdb. The chain combines TRBV11-1 with TRBJ1-1; the D call TRBD1 from the table was never checked on the DNA. Germline V lookup: CDR1 SGHAT, CDR2 FQDESV (reference sequence). The CDR3 has 13 amino acids, counting both end residues. The CDR3 reads CASSLGSGQSVNA.

CDR3 protein: CASSSEREGAYEQYF. CDR3 DNA sequence: TGTGCCAGCAGCTCTGAGCGAGAGGGGGCCTACGAGCAGTACTTC. The rearrangement links TRBV7-9 to TRBJ2-5; maybe TRBD1 (6 bases). With the DNA end fitting TRBJ2-7 better, the J assignment may be wrong. This CDR3 has 15 residues. Germline V gene lookup returns CDR1 SEHNR and CDR2 FQNEAQ (reference sequence).